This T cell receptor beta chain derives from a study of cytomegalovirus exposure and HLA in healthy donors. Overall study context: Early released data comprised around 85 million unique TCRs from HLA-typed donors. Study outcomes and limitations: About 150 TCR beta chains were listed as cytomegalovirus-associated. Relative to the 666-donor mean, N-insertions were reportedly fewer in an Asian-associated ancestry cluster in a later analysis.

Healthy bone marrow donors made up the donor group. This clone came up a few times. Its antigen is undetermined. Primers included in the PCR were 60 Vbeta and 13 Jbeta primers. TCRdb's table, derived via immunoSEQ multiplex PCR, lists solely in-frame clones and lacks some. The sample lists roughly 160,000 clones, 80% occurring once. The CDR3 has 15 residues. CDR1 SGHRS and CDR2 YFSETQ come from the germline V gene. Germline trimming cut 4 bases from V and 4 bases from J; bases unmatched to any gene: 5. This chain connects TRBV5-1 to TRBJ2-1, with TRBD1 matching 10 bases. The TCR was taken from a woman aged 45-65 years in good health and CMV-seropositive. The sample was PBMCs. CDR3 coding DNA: TGCGCCAGCAGCGTGACAGGGGGCGATTACAATGAGCAGTTCTTC. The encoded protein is CASSVTGGDYNEQFF.